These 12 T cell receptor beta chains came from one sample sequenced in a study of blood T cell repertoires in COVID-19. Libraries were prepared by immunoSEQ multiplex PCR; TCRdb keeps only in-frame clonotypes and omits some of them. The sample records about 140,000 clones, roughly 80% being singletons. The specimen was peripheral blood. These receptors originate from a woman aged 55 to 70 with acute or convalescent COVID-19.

The CDR3 reads CASSWGPTAPTEAFF. The CDR3 DNA reads TGTGCCAGCAGCTGGGGGCCGACAGCCCCCACTGAAGCTTTCTTT. The V gene is TRBV5-6, the J gene TRBJ1-1; a possible D gene is TRBD1 (6 bases). Trimming shortened V by 3 bases and J by 4 bases, and 16 bases separated the two germline ends. The CDR3 has 15 amino acids. CDR1 and CDR2 from the germline V gene are SGHDT and YYEEEE. The variable domain in full, completed from reference TRBV5-6 and TRBJ1-1, reads DAGVTQSPTHLIKTRGQQVTLRCSPKSGHDTVSWYQQALGQGPQFIFQYYEEEERQRGNFPDRFSGHQFPNYSSELNVNALLLGDSALYLCASSWGPTAPTEAFFGQGTRLTVV.

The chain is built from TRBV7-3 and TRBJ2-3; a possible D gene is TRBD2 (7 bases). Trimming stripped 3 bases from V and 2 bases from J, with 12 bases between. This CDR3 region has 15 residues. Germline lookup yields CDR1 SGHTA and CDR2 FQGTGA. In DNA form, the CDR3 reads TGTGCCAGCAGCTTGCGGGGGCAATACACAGATACGCAGTATTTT. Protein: CASSLRGQYTDTQYF.

The CDR3 DNA is TGTGCCAGCAGCGTTGGCAACAATTCACCCCTCCACTTT. This encodes CASSVGNNSPLHF. The V and J genes are TRBV9 and TRBJ1-6; D is unclear. This CDR3 contains 13 residues. Germline assignment: CDR1 SGDLS and CDR2 YYNGEE. V lost 2 bases, J lost 7 bases, and 7 bases lay in between.

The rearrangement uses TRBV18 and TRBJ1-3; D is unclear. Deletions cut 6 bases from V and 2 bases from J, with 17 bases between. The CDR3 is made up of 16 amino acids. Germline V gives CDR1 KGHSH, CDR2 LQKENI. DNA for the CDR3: TGTGCCAGCTCCCAACAGTCCCGATCCCCTGGAAACACCATATATTTT. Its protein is CASSQQSRSPGNTIYF.

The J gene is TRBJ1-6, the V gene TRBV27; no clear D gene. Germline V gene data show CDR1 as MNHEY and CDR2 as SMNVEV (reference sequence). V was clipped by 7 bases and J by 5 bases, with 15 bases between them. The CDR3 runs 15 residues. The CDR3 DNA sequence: TGTGCCAGCACTCCAGAGGGAGTCAATAATTCACCCCTCCACTTT. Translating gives CASTPEGVNNSPLHF.

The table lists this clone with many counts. In nucleotides, the CDR3 is TGTGCCTGGAGTCAGCGGGTTAATCAGCCCCAGCATTTT. Amino acid sequence: CAWSQRVNQPQHF. The chain uses TRBV30 and TRBJ1-5; no clear D. Trimming cost V 2 bases and J 4 bases, with 9 bases left between them. The CDR3 runs 13 residues. CDR1 and CDR2 from the germline V gene are GTSNPN and SVGIG (reference sequence).

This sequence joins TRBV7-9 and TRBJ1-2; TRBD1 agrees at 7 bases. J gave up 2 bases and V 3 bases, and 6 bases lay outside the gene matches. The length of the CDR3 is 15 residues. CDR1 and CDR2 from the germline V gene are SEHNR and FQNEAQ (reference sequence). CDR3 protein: CASSFSDRLNYGYTF. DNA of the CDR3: TGTGCCAGCAGCTTTTCGGACAGGCTAAACTATGGCTACACCTTC.

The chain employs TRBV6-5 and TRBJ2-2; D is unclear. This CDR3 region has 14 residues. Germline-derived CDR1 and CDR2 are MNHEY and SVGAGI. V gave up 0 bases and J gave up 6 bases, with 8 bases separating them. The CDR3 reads CASSYSSEAGELFF. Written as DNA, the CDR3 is TGTGCCAGCAGTTACTCCAGCGAAGCCGGGGAGCTGTTTTTT.

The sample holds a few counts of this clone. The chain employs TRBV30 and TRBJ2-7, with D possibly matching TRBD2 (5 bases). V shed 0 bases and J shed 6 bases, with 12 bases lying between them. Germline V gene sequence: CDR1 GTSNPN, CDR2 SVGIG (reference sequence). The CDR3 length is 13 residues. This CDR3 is CAWSVEGVSEQYF. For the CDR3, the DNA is TGTGCCTGGAGTGTAGAGGGAGTCTCCGAGCAGTACTTC.

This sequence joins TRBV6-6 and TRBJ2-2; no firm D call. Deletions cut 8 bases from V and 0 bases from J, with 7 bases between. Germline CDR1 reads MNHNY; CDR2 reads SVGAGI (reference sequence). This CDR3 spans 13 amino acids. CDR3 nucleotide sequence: TGTGCCAGCGAGAGAGCGAACACCGGGGAGCTGTTTTTT. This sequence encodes CASERANTGELFF.

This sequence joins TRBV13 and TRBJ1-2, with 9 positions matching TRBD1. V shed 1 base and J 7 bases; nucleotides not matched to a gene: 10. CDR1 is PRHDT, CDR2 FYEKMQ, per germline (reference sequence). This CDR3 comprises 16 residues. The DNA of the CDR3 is TGTGCCAGCAGCTTAGCGGGACAGGGCCCGATATCTGGCTACACCTTC. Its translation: CASSLAGQGPISGYTF.

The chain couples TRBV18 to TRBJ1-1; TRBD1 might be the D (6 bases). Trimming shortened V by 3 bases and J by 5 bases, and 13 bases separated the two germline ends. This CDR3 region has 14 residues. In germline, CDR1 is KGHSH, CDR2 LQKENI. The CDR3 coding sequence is TGTGCCAGCTCACCGTATACAAGGGGGACTGAAGCTTTCTTT. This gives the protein CASSPYTRGTEAFF.